The present T cell receptor beta chain was sequenced within a study of cytotoxic CD8 clonotypes in ibrutinib-treated CLL. In the study overall: Results showed approximately 25 partial and 2 complete responses; following median roughly 66 months, approximately 15 remained remitted, about 12 advanced.

This CDR3 is 14 amino acids long. Between the trimmed V and J ends, which lost 0 bases and 12 bases, there was a span of 18 bases. Germline assignment: CDR1 GTSNPN and CDR2 SVGIG (reference sequence). Study-wide points: Higher clonality was seen at ibrutinib response and a return toward baseline at progression. Public clonotypes, found uncommonly, either contracted or stayed stable on treatment.

The count of this clone is one. Its specificity is unknown. Produced via immunoSEQ multiplex PCR; TCRdb's table is partial and in-frame only. The sample comprises approximately 70,000 clones, just over 90% of which are singletons, and under 4% rests with the top ten. The clonotype originates from a human donor with chronic lymphocytic leukemia. The starting material was PBMCs, obtained after 12 months of ibrutinib treatment. This rearrangement joins TRBV30 to TRBJ2-1; tentative D call: TRBD2 (7 bases). CDR3 in amino acids: CAWSVQGGARWQFF. In nucleotides, the CDR3 is TGTGCCTGGAGTGTACAGGGAGGGGCAAGGTGGCAGTTCTTC.